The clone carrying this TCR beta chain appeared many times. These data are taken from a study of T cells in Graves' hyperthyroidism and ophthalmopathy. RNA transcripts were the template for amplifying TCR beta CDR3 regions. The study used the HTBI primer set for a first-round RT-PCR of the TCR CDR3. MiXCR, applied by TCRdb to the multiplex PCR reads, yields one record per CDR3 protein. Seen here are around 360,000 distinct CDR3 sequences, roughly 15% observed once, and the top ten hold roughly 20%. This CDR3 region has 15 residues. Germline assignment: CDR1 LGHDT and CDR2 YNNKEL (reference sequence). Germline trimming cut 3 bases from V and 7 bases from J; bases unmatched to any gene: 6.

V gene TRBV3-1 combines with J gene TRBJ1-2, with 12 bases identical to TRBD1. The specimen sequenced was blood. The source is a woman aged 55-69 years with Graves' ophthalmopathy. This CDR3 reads CASSQAGQGAFGYTF. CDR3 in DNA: TGTGCCAGCAGCCAGGCGGGACAGGGGGCGTTTGGCTACACCTTC.